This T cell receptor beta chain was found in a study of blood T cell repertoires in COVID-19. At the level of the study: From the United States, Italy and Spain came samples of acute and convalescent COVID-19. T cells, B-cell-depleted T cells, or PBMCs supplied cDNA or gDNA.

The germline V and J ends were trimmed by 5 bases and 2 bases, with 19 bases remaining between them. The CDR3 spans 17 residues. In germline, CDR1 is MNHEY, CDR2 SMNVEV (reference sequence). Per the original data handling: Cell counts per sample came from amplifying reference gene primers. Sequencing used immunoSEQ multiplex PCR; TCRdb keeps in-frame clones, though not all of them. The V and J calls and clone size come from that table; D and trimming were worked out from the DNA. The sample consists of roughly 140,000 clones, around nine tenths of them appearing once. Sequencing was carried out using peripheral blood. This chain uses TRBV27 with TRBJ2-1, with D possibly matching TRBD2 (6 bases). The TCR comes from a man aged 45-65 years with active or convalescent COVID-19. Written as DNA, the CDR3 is TGTGCCAGCAGTCCTCCCTACGGGGGAGCGGCCTACAATGAGCAGTTCTTC. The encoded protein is CASSPPYGGAAYNEQFF.